This T cell receptor beta chain was observed in a study of PD-1 blockade in mismatch repair-deficient tumors. Looking at the study overall: Patients had about a dozen mismatch repair-deficient cancer types and were previously treated and progressing. Findings and limits, study-wide: After pembrolizumab, tumor-resident clones rose rapidly, then generally contracted before radiologic responses.

Germline V CDR1 and CDR2: SGHDT, YYEEEE. The length of the CDR3 is 16 residues. V shed 4 bases, J shed 7 bases, and the junction held 12 bases outside the gene matches. As to this clone: The target antigen is unknown.

Sequencing used immunoSEQ multiplex PCR; TCRdb keeps in-frame clones, though not all of them. The data show roughly 120,000 clones, with 88% seen just once and about 12% held by the top ten. The sequencing used peripheral blood, collected approximately 72 weeks after starting pembrolizumab. The V gene is TRBV5-6, the J gene TRBJ2-7; TRBD1 matches at 12 bases. The clonotype originates from an adult with mismatch repair-deficient cancer. CDR3 nucleotides: TGTGCCAGCAGCCTAGTCCCGGGACAGGGGGCAGGGGAGCAGTACTTC. As protein: CASSLVPGQGAGEQYF.